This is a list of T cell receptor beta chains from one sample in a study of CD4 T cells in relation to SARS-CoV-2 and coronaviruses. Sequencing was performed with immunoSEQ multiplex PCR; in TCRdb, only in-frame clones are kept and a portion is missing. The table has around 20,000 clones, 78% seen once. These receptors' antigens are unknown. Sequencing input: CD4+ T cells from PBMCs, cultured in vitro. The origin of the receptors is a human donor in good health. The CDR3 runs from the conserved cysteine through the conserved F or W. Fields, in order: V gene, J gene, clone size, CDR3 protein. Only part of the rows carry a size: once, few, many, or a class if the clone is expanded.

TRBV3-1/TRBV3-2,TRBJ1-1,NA,CASSPMGRGNTEAFF
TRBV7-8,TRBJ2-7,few,CASSPPGLARSSYEQYF
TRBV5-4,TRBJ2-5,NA,CASSFEGSETQYF
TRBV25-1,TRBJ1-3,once,CASSNSPQGNGNTIYF
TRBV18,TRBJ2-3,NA,CASSPPSGSRDTQYF
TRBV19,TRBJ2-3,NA,CASRQSGDTQYF
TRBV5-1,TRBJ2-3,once,CASSLGDTDTQYF
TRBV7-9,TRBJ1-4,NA,CAIVGATNEKLFF
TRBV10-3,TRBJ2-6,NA,CAISGEEGRFPSGANVLTF
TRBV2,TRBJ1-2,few,CASGETGGSYGYTF
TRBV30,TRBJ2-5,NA,CAWSAQETQYF
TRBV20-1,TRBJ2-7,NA,CSASVGRAYEQYF
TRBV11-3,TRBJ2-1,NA,CASSPQGAYNEQFF
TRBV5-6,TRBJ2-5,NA,CASSSTRGVETQYF
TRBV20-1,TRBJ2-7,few,CSADGLDEQYF
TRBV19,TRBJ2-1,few,CASSVTGVHEQFF
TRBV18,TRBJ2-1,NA,CASSPNSEQFF
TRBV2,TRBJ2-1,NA,CASSEAGSSYNEQFF
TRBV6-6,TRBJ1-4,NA,CASEQVLGEKLFF
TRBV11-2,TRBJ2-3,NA,CASSLGQLTDTQYF
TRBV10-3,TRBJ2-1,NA,CAMSRGGAPETFDEQFF
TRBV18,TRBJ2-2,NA,CASSPFLADKLNTGELFF
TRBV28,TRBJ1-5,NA,CASSLQTQPQHF
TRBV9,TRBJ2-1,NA,CASSSTPYNEQFF
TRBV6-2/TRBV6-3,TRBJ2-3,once,CASSYDGFLGTQYF
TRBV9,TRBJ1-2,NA,CASSPGQNNYGYTF
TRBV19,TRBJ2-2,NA,CASSIGAGNLGELFF
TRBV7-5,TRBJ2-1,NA,CARSLVLAEIYNEQFF
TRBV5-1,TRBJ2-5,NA,CASRAGRVQETQYF
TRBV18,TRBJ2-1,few,CASSPSWTVLRGDNEQFF
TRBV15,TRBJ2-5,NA,CATSRDFTRLTASSGRAIGETQYF
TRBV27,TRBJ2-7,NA,CATGDGSYEQYF
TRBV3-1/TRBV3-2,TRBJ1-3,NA,CASSQDGNTIYF
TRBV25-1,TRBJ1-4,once,CASSETGVGEKLFF
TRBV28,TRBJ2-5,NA,CASSSSPATSVFKETQYF
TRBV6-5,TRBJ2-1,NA,CASSYNRDRFNEQFF
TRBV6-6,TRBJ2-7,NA,CASSPLGTYEQYF
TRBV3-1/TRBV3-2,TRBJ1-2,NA,CASSRDISNYGYTF
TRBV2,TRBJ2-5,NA,CASVIEETQYF
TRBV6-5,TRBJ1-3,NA,CASAPDRDLLSIYF
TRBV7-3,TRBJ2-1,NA,CASSSTPEGEQFF
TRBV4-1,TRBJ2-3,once,CASSQGRQLSTDTQYF
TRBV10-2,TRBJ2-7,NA,CASSPGYGHYEQYF
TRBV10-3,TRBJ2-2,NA,CAINFSGARDTGELFF
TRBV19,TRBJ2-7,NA,CASSMDSGKSAQYF
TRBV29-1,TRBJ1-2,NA,CSVEEFNPEGVYGYTF